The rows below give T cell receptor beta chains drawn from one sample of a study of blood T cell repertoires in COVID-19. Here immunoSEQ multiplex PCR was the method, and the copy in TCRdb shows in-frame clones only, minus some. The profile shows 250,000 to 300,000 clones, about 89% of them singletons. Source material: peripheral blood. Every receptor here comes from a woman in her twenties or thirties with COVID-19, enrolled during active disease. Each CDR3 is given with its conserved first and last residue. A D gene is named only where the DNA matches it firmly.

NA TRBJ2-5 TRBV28 CASSLLRETQYF
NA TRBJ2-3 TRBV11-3 CASSGPGGTDTQYF
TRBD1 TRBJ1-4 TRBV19 CASRTEQGTNEKLFF
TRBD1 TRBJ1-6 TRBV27 CASTLTGQGVSMPLHF
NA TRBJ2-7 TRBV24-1 CATSDLKRGHKQYF
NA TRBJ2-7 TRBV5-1 CASSLGRNEQYF
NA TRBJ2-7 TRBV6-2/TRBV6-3 CASSGTASYEQYF
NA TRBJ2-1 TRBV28 CASRDIQSYNEQFF
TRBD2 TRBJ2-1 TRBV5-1 CASSLVSSGSSYNEQFF
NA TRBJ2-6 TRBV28 CASSSPQISGANVLTF
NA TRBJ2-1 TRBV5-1 CASSLEGGYEQFF
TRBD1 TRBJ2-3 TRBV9 CASSARTGDSTDTQYF
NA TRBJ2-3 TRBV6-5 CASSHRTTGTDTQYF
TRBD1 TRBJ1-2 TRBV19 CASSITGTGSYGYTF
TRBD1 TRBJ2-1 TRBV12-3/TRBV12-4 CASSKTGGEEFF
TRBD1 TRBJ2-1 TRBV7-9 CASSLRTGGWNEQFF
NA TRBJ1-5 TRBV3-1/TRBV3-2 CASSQDLGGNQPQHF
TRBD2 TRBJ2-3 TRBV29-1 CSVGLPGLAGRDTQYF
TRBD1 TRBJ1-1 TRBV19 CASSITGGGVNTEAFF
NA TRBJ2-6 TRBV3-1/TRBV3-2 CASSQVASGANVLTF
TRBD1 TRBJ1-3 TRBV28 CASSLFAPSTGGGNTIYF
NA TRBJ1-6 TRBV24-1 CATSGFSRGSSYNSPLHF
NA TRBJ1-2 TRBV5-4 CASSPPSGGGGGYGYTF
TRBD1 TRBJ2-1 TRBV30 CAGKSDRYNEQFF
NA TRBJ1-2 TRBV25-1 CASSEQGLGRGYTF
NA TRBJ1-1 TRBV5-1 CASSYTQDTEAFF
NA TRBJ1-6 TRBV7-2 CASSLDSGGSSYNSPLHF
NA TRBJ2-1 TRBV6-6 CASSPGSLKNEQFF
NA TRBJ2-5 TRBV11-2 CASSPVAGQETQYF
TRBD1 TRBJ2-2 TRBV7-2 CASRQGAARELFF
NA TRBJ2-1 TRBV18 CASSDPPGENEQFF
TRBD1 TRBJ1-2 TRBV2 CASSSRDRSGSYTF
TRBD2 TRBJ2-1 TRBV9 CASSVVGAGGDEQFF
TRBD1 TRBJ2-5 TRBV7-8 CASSRGQGEETQYF
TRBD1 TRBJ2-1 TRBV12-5 CASALTGSNNEQFF
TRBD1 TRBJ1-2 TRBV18 CASSGQLGDGYTF